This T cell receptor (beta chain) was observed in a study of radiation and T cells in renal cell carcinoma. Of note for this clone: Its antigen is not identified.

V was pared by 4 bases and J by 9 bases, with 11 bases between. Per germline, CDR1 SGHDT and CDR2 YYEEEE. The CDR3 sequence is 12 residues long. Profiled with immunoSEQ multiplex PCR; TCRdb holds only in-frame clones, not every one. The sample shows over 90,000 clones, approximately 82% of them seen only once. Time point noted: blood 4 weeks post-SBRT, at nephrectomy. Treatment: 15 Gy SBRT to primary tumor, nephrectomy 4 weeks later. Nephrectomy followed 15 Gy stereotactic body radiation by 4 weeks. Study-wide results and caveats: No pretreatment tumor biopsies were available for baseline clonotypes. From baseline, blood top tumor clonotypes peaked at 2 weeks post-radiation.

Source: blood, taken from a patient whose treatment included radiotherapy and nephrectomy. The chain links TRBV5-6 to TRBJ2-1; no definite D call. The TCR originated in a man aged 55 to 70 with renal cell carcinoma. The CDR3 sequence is CASSLVPGEQFF. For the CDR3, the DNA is TGTGCCAGCAGCCTCGTCCCTGGTGAGCAGTTCTTC.